Listed here are 2 T cell receptor beta chains from one sample, sequenced in a study of cytomegalovirus exposure and HLA in healthy donors. PCR amplification relied on 60 Vbeta primers (plus 13 Jbeta primers). The data were produced by immunoSEQ multiplex PCR, yet TCRdb's version contains in-frame clones alone and is incomplete. Counted here are about 160,000 clones, 80% to 90% occurring once; the ten biggest clones make up 0.77%. Sequencing was done on a sample of PBMCs. All receptors come from a woman in her late teens or twenties in good health and CMV-seronegative.

CDR3 region: CASTLRLASSYEQYF. CDR3 DNA sequence: TGCGCCAGCACCTTACGACTAGCTAGCTCCTACGAGCAGTACTTC. The V gene is TRBV10-2, the J gene TRBJ2-7, with TRBD2 identical over 7 bases. This CDR3 region has 15 residues. Germline assignment: CDR1 WSHSY and CDR2 SAAADI. With 7 bases clipped from V and 0 bases from J, the junction kept 9 bases outside the gene matches.

DNA for the CDR3: TGTGCCAGCAGCTTTTACTACCGACCCGGAAACACCATATATTTT. Protein sequence: CASSFYYRPGNTIYF. This chain links TRBV13 with TRBJ1-3; D gene ambiguous. The CDR3 extends over 15 amino acids. Germline CDR1 is PRHDT and CDR2 is FYEKMQ (reference sequence). V was shortened by 3 bases and J by 4 bases, with 13 bases between the two germline ends.